This T cell receptor (beta chain) was identified in a study of blood T cell repertoires in COVID-19. Study details: Acute-phase and convalescent COVID-19 samples originated in the United States, Italy and Spain.

Looked up from germline, CDR1 is MNHNY and CDR2 is SVGAGI (reference sequence). V was trimmed by 5 bases and J by 3 bases, leaving 13 bases between them. This CDR3 spans 14 amino acids. TCRdb's copy holds only in-frame clones and misses some; the assay was immunoSEQ multiplex PCR. This sample has approximately 140,000 clones, with roughly 90% found just once. This receptor was obtained from a human donor with COVID-19, enrolled during active disease. The donor label of this sample is uncertain. The chain carries TRBV6-6 and TRBJ1-2, with a tentative D call TRBD1 (5 bases). What was sequenced was peripheral blood. Here the CDR3 DNA reads TGTGCCAGCAGTGCCCGTGACAGTTACTATGGCTACACCTTC. Translated: CASSARDSYYGYTF.